This TCR beta chain was recovered during a study of blood T cell repertoires in COVID-19. At the level of the study: Nucleic acid was either cDNA or gDNA, and it came from T cells, B-cell-depleted T cells, or PBMCs.

This CDR3 is built from 13 residues. V lost 5 bases and J lost 4, with 11 bases in between. Germline-derived CDR1 and CDR2 are SGHTA and FQGTGA. Repertoires were generated with immunoSEQ multiplex PCR, while TCRdb's copy carries only in-frame clones and drops some. The sample has about 380,000 clones, roughly nine tenths seen once. The sequence was collected from a man aged 40-55 years with acute or convalescent COVID-19. The chain employs TRBV7-3 and TRBJ1-1; possibly TRBD1 for D (5 bases). Specimen: peripheral blood. The CDR3 loop reads CASSQQVGTEAFF. The CDR3 DNA follows: TGTGCCAGCAGCCAACAGGTGGGCACTGAAGCTTTCTTT.